This T cell receptor beta chain was sequenced for a study of cytomegalovirus exposure and HLA in healthy donors. Findings of the study overall: Most sequenced TCRs were rare (though some public TCRs occurred in many donors). Confirmation was obtained in vitro that a few CMV-associated chains are specific for CMV antigens. Per published reports, the classifier diagnosed cytomegalovirus status with high specificity and sensitivity. A list of approximately 160 TCR beta chains associated with cytomegalovirus was given.

On this clone: Its antigen is not known.

Trimming shortened V by 0 bases and J by 6 bases, and 9 bases separated the two germline ends. CDR3 size: 13 residues. Germline CDR1 reads KGHSH; CDR2 reads LQKENI. Measured with immunoSEQ multiplex PCR; TCRdb has only the in-frame clones, and not every one. Found here are 200,000 to 250,000 clones, around 90% of them singletons; the top ten hold approximately 2%. The rearrangement links TRBV18 to TRBJ2-7, with D perhaps matching TRBD2 (6 bases). This receptor was obtained from a woman between 18 and 29 years old in good health and CMV-seropositive. Sequencing input: PBMCs. The CDR3 nucleotides read TGTGCCAGCTCACCACCGCTGGGGGGCGAGCAGTACTTC. Protein sequence: CASSPPLGGEQYF.